Presented here are 32 T cell receptor beta chains from one specimen sequenced in a study of blood T cell repertoires in COVID-19. Sequencing used immunoSEQ multiplex PCR; TCRdb keeps in-frame clones, though not all of them. The table lists about 68,000 clones, around nine tenths of them singletons. The specimen sequenced was peripheral blood. Every receptor here comes from a woman between 50 and 59 years old with COVID-19, enrolled during active disease.

This clone was seen a single time. The gene calls are TRBV6-5 and TRBJ1-1; D gene ambiguous. Germline V gene lookup returns CDR1 MNHEY and CDR2 SVGAGI. There are 15 residues in the CDR3. Deletions cut 5 bases from V and 1 base from J, with 14 bases between. As DNA, the CDR3 is TGTGCCAGCAGTCCCCATCGACAAACGAACACTGAAGCTTTCTTT. It is translated as CASSPHRQTNTEAFF.

J is TRBJ2-7 and V is TRBV5-1; possible D gene TRBD1, 8 bases. Germline CDR1 reads SGHRS; CDR2 reads YFSETQ. V lost 5 bases to trimming and J lost 0 bases, with 15 bases between them. The CDR3 is made up of 15 amino acids. This CDR3 reads CASRGGDRSSYEQYF. As DNA, the CDR3 is TGCGCCAGCAGAGGGGGGGACAGGAGCTCCTACGAGCAGTACTTC.

This rearrangement joins TRBV19 to TRBJ1-1; D ambiguous. With 6 bases removed from V and 5 bases from J, the gap between germline ends came to 13 bases. CDR3 length: 13 residues. In germline, CDR1 is LNHDA, CDR2 SQIVND (reference sequence). The CDR3 DNA reads as TGTGCCAGTAGCCAGGCCCTTGGGACTGAAGCTTTCTTT. Its translation: CASSQALGTEAFF.

This chain links TRBV4-1 with TRBJ2-3; 7 bases are shared with TRBD1. CDR3 length: 16 amino acids. The germline gives CDR1 MGHRA, CDR2 YSYEKL. With 2 bases clipped from V and 0 bases from J, the junction kept 5 bases outside the gene matches. DNA of the CDR3: TGCGCCAGCAGCCAACCGGGACAGAGGAGCACAGATACGCAGTATTTT. Protein product: CASSQPGQRSTDTQYF.

In this sample, this clone turned up a few times. V is TRBV7-3 and J is TRBJ1-6, with TRBD1 as a possible D gene (6 bases). The CDR3 extends over 14 amino acids. Germline lookup yields CDR1 SGHTA and CDR2 FQGTGA. V lost 4 bases and J lost 6, with 10 bases in between. The CDR3 sequence is CASSSQGANSPLHF. The CDR3 DNA reads TGTGCCAGCAGCTCACAGGGCGCTAATTCACCCCTCCACTTT.

This clone was seen a single time. This chain connects TRBV28 to TRBJ1-4, with TRBD1 identical over 8 bases. Germline V gene lookup returns CDR1 MDHEN and CDR2 SYDVKM. V trimming: 1 base; J trimming: 5 bases; junction bases outside the gene matches: 6. The CDR3 length is 16 residues. CDR3 sequence: CASSLFSRGRNEKLFF. DNA of the CDR3: TGTGCCAGCAGTTTATTCAGCAGGGGGCGAAATGAAAAACTGTTTTTT.

The V gene is TRBV11-3, the J gene TRBJ1-4; 7 bases match TRBD1. In germline, CDR1 is SGHNT, CDR2 YENEEA. The ends lost 8 bases at V and 7 bases at J; junction bases unmatched: 10. The CDR3 extends over 14 amino acids. The CDR3 nucleotides are TGTGCCAGCGCGTCGACAGGGAACACTGAAAAACTGTTTTTT. Its protein is CASASTGNTEKLFF.

The chain couples TRBV5-8 to TRBJ1-2; TRBD1 is a possible D gene (6 bases). The germline V gene has CDR1 SGHTS and CDR2 YDEGEE. This CDR3 region has 15 residues. V dropped 3 bases and J dropped 4 bases, with 16 bases sitting between them. The CDR3 is CASSSGQTVSYGYTF. The CDR3 coding sequence is TGTGCCAGCAGCTCCGGACAGACAGTCTCCTATGGCTACACCTTC.

The chain has TRBV12-3 or TRBV12-4 and TRBJ2-3, with 7 bases identical to TRBD2. With 7 bases clipped from V and 0 bases from J, the junction kept 1 base outside the gene matches. The CDR3 totals 13 residues. The CDR3 sequence: CASTSGSTDTQYF. The CDR3 DNA reads as TGTGCCAGCACTAGCGGTAGCACAGATACGCAGTATTTT.

The rearrangement uses TRBV28 and TRBJ2-7, with D possibly matching TRBD2 (6 bases). The V end lost 5 bases, the J end lost 3 bases, and 11 bases lay between the germline ends. The CDR3 totals 13 residues. CDR1 is MDHEN and CDR2 is SYDVKM in the germline V gene. CDR3 DNA: TGTGCCAGCAGTCGGGGGACTTTCTACGAGCAGTACTTC. It is translated as CASSRGTFYEQYF. The whole variable domain, remainder taken from reference TRBV28 and TRBJ2-7, is DVKVTQSSRYLVKRTGEKVFLECVQDMDHENMFWYRQDPGLGLRLIYFSYDVKMKEKGDIPEGYSVSREKKERFSLILESASTNQTSMYLCASSRGTFYEQYFGPGTRLTVT.

This rearrangement joins TRBV9 to TRBJ2-1; D is unclear. From germline, CDR1 is SGDLS and CDR2 YYNGEE. The germline V and J ends were trimmed by 7 bases and 3 bases, with 2 bases remaining between them. The CDR3 sequence is 10 residues long. The chain's CDR3 is CASYYNEQFF. CDR3 bases: TGTGCCAGCTACTACAATGAGCAGTTCTTC.

The V gene is TRBV10-2, the J gene TRBJ1-6; 7 nucleotides align to TRBD1. CDR1 is WSHSY and CDR2 is SAAADI in the germline V gene. V gave up 7 bases and J gave up 6 bases; unmatched junction bases: 9. The CDR3 sequence is 15 residues long. The CDR3 loop reads CASTPRGQSNSPLHF. In nucleotides, the CDR3 is TGCGCCAGCACCCCCAGGGGACAGAGTAATTCACCCCTCCACTTT.

The chain joins TRBV24-1 to TRBJ2-1; 8 bases match TRBD2. Germline values: CDR1 KGHDR, CDR2 SFDVKD. Trimming removed 2 bases from V and 7 bases from J; junction bases left unmatched: 9. The CDR3 is 16 amino acids. CDR3 sequence: CATSDWVLAAGNEQFF. The CDR3 nucleotides read TGTGCCACCAGTGATTGGGTACTAGCGGCTGGGAATGAGCAGTTCTTC.

The chain combines TRBV19 with TRBJ1-2, with D possibly matching TRBD1 (6 bases). The CDR3 has 15 amino acids. Trimming stripped 1 base from V and 1 base from J, with 10 bases between. The germline gives CDR1 LNHDA, CDR2 SQIVND (reference sequence). CDR3 in amino acids: CASSIVLDSNYGYTF. The DNA for the CDR3 is TGTGCCAGTAGTATAGTTTTGGACAGTAACTATGGCTACACCTTC.

V is TRBV5-5 and J is TRBJ2-5; the D gene is possibly TRBD1 (6 bases). CDR1 and CDR2 from the germline V gene are SGHKS and YYEKEE (reference sequence). CDR3 length: 17 amino acids. V lost 0 bases to trimming and J lost 3 bases, with 18 bases between them. The CDR3, as DNA: TGTGCCAGCAGCTTGGGGTCCAGGGGCCGAGCGAAAGAGACCCAGTACTTC. Amino acids: CASSLGSRGRAKETQYF.

The chain carries TRBV6-2 or TRBV6-3 and TRBJ1-2, with D possibly matching TRBD1 (5 bases). Germline V gives CDR1 MNHEY, CDR2 SVGEGT. V was trimmed by 5 bases and J by 4 bases, leaving 11 bases between them. CDR3 length: 13 residues. The CDR3 protein is CASSPQGLYGYTF. For the CDR3, the DNA is TGTGCCAGCAGTCCGCAGGGTCTCTATGGCTACACCTTC.

The CDR3 here is CASGSTGSDNEQFF. The CDR3 region has the DNA TGTGCCAGTGGATCGACAGGGTCCGACAATGAGCAGTTCTTC. The chain combines TRBV19 with TRBJ2-1; 7 nucleotides align to TRBD1. V lost 8 bases and J lost 5; bases outside the gene matches: 9. In germline, CDR1 is LNHDA, CDR2 SQIVND (reference sequence). This CDR3 is built from 14 residues.

The CDR3: CASSLAAGARGNSPLHF. Here the CDR3 DNA reads TGTGCCAGCAGCTTGGCCGCGGGGGCGCGTGGAAATTCACCCCTCCACTTT. The V gene is TRBV5-6, the J gene TRBJ1-6; D might be TRBD1 (6 bases). The CDR3 covers 17 residues. CDR1 is SGHDT, CDR2 YYEEEE, per germline. Between the trimmed V and J ends, which lost 0 bases and 7 bases, there was a span of 17 bases.

The J gene is TRBJ2-7, the V gene TRBV5-4; 8 bases fit TRBD2. The CDR3 spans 15 residues. The germline CDR1 and CDR2 sequences are SGHNT and YYREEE (reference sequence). Trimming at V came to 4 bases and at J to 5 bases, leaving 11 bases not matched to a gene. CDR3 loop: CASSKVGREGNEQYF. The CDR3 DNA reads TGTGCCAGCAGCAAGGTCGGTCGGGAGGGAAACGAGCAGTACTTC.

The chain employs TRBV29-1 and TRBJ1-2; D not resolved. The CDR3 has 9 residues. V was cut by 7 bases and J by 7 bases, with 7 bases left in between. Germline CDR1 SQVTM, CDR2 ANQGSEA. The CDR3 DNA sequence: TGCAGCGCTAATGTTGGCTACACCTTC. Protein sequence: CSANVGYTF.

This clone was observed a single time. Its ends do not fully match the called genes, so a read error is possible. The V call is TRBV28, the J call TRBJ1-1, with 8 bases that match TRBD1. The CDR3 is 14 amino acids. Germline CDR1 is MDHEN and CDR2 is SYDVKM. CDR3 loop: CASVEAGTGGGRSF. CDR3 coding DNA: TGTGCCAGTGTTGAGGCAGGGACAGGAGGGGGTAGGAGCTTT.

This chain joins TRBV30 and TRBJ2-3; 10 bases agree with TRBD2. The CDR3 sequence is 15 residues long. Germline CDR1 is GTSNPN and CDR2 is SVGIG (reference sequence). V was clipped by 1 base and J by 6 bases; unmatched bases: 7. CDR3 residues: CAWSELAGYWDTQYF. In nucleotides, the CDR3 is TGTGCCTGGAGTGAACTAGCGGGATATTGGGATACGCAGTATTTT.

The rearrangement joins TRBV19 to TRBJ2-7; tentatively, D is TRBD1 (6 bases). The ends were cut back, 5 bases at V and 7 bases at J, with 18 bases in the middle. Per the germline V gene, CDR1 is LNHDA and CDR2 is SQIVND (reference sequence). The CDR3 is 14 amino acids. CDR3 in DNA: TGTGCCAGTAGTGCCAGGGGCGCGGTCGGGGAGCAGTACTTC. Amino acid sequence: CASSARGAVGEQYF.

The chain employs TRBV11-3 and TRBJ2-1, with D hard to call. The CDR3 runs to 13 residues. Per germline, CDR1 SGHNT and CDR2 YENEEA. Trimming removed 5 bases at V and 9 bases at J, with 14 bases between. CDR3 in amino acids: CASSPSTYSEQFF. CDR3 bases: TGTGCCAGCAGCCCGTCAACTTATAGTGAGCAGTTCTTC.

The gene calls are TRBV7-3 and TRBJ2-7; possibly TRBD1 for D (6 bases). CDR3 length equals 15 residues. Germline V gene lookup returns CDR1 SGHTA and CDR2 FQGTGA. The germline V and J ends were trimmed by 5 bases and 0 bases, with 14 bases remaining between them. The DNA of the CDR3 is TGTGCCAGCAGCCAAGGAACAGGGAGCTCCTACGAGCAGTACTTC. This codes for CASSQGTGSSYEQYF.

The chain uses TRBV11-3 and TRBJ1-1; 8 nucleotides match TRBD1. The V gene end was trimmed by 0 bases and the J gene end by 5 bases; junction bases not matched to a gene: 8. The CDR3 sequence is 16 residues long. Germline values: CDR1 SGHNT, CDR2 YENEEA. The CDR3: CASSLDLAGGWTEAFF. CDR3 bases: TGTGCCAGCAGCTTAGATCTCGCAGGGGGCTGGACTGAAGCTTTCTTT.

V and J are TRBV7-3 and TRBJ2-1; D perhaps matches TRBD2 (6 bases). The V end lost 5 bases, the J end lost 3 bases, and 17 bases lay between the germline ends. The CDR3 is 16 amino acids. The germline gives CDR1 SGHTA, CDR2 FQGTGA. The CDR3 loop reads CASSRMGGVNYNEQFF. CDR3 DNA: TGTGCCAGCAGCCGGATGGGGGGAGTTAACTACAATGAGCAGTTCTTC.

The table lists this clone with a count of one. CDR3 amino acids: CASSLVGRQYF. The CDR3, as DNA: TGTGCCAGCAGCTTAGTCGGGAGGCAGTATTTT. This rearrangement joins TRBV11-2 to TRBJ2-3; D possibly corresponds to TRBD2 (6 bases). V was clipped by 1 base and J by 11 bases, with 7 bases between them. CDR1 and CDR2 (germline): SGHAT, FQNNGV. The CDR3 runs 11 residues.

The genes are TRBV5-1 and TRBJ2-2; TRBD1 matches at 12 bases. After removal of 2 bases from V and 5 bases from J, the junction contained 10 bases not matched to a gene. The CDR3 sequence is 18 residues long. CDR1 and CDR2 from the germline V gene are SGHRS and YFSETQ. Here the CDR3 reads CASSFHSGTGGRTGELFF. In DNA form, the CDR3 reads TGCGCCAGCAGCTTTCACTCCGGGACAGGGGGCCGTACCGGGGAGCTGTTTTTT.

This clone was detected only once. The rearrangement joins TRBV5-4 to TRBJ2-3, with D perhaps matching TRBD1 (6 bases). Germline assignment: CDR1 SGHNT and CDR2 YYREEE (reference sequence). The V end lost 0 bases, the J end lost 4 bases, and 15 bases lay between the germline ends. The length of the CDR3 is 16 residues. CDR3 in DNA: TGTGCCAGCAGCTTGGATCTGGGGGCGCAGCCAGATACGCAGTATTTT. This gives the protein CASSLDLGAQPDTQYF.

The rearrangement joins TRBV2 to TRBJ2-5, with 11 nucleotides matching TRBD1. This CDR3 region has 15 residues. Germline CDR1 reads SNHLY; CDR2 reads FYNNEI. V lost 6 bases to trimming and J lost 2 bases; unmatched junction nucleotides: 5. Here the CDR3 DNA reads TGTGCCAGCAGGAGGGACAGGGGGGGGCAAGAGACCCAGTACTTC. Translating it yields CASRRDRGGQETQYF. Full variable domain (rest looked up from reference TRBV2 and TRBJ2-5): EPEVTQTPSHQVTQMGQEVILRCVPISNHLYFYWYRQILGQKVEFLVSFYNNEISEKSEIFDDQFSVERPDGSNFTLKIRSTKLEDSAMYFCASRRDRGGQETQYFGPGTRLLVL.

The rearrangement joins TRBV5-1 to TRBJ1-2; weak D call: TRBD1 (6 bases). Germline-derived CDR1 and CDR2 are SGHRS and YFSETQ. V shed 4 bases and J shed 3 bases, with 10 bases lying between them. The CDR3 consists of 13 residues. The CDR3 here is CASSLRTDYGYTF. The CDR3 DNA reads as TGCGCCAGCAGCCTTCGGACAGACTATGGCTACACCTTC.